The 17 T cell receptor beta chains in this list originate from one sample, sequenced in a study of OX40 agonist ivuxolimab in advanced cancers. Sequencing was performed with immunoSEQ multiplex PCR; in TCRdb, only in-frame clones are kept and a portion is missing. The sample has tens of thousands of clones; 85% to 90% are singletons. The source was CD4+ or CD8+ T cells sorted from blood, collected in a trial of the OX40 agonist ivuxolimab. The receptor source for this set is an adult with an advanced solid tumor such as melanoma, head and neck, liver or kidney cancer.

This chain uses TRBV27 with TRBJ2-5; D tentatively reads TRBD1 or TRBD2 (6 bases each). The germline CDR1 and CDR2 sequences are MNHEY and SMNVEV (reference sequence). The CDR3 length is 15 residues. V lost 0 bases to trimming and J lost 5 bases, with 13 bases between them. This CDR3 reads CASSLSEGGVETQYF. Written as DNA, the CDR3 is TGTGCCAGCAGTTTATCCGAGGGGGGCGTGGAGACCCAGTACTTC.

The chain joins TRBV7-9 to TRBJ2-7, with 7 bases lining up with TRBD1. The CDR3 has 15 amino acids. From germline, CDR1 is SEHNR and CDR2 FQNEAQ (reference sequence). V shed 3 bases, J shed 2 bases, and the junction held 7 bases outside the gene matches. CDR3 region: CASSFMGQRAYEQYF. Here the CDR3 DNA reads TGTGCCAGCAGCTTTATGGGACAGAGAGCCTACGAGCAGTACTTC.

J is TRBJ1-1 and V is TRBV5-1; TRBD1 agrees at 10 bases. Losses at the gene ends were 4 bases for V and 4 bases for J; bases not matched to a gene: 4. Germline-derived CDR1 and CDR2 are SGHRS and YFSETQ. This CDR3 spans 14 amino acids. The CDR3 nucleotides read TGCGCCAGCAGCCCTGGGACAGGGGCCACTGAAGCTTTCTTT. This codes for CASSPGTGATEAFF.

This chain connects TRBV14 to TRBJ1-5, with a weak D call TRBD1 (6 bases). The CDR3 is 16 residues long. Trimming took 5 bases from V and 0 from J, leaving 14 bases between them. Germline loops: CDR1 SGHDN, CDR2 FVKESK. In DNA, the CDR3 is TGTGCCAGCAGCGGTGAGGGGACACGTAGCAATCAGCCCCAGCATTTT. Translation: CASSGEGTRSNQPQHF.

This clone appeared once. The V gene is TRBV19, the J gene TRBJ2-7; TRBD2 agrees at 10 bases. The trim removed 5 bases at V and 1 base at J, leaving 8 bases unmatched. Germline V gene sequence: CDR1 LNHDA, CDR2 SQIVND (reference sequence). There are 16 residues in the CDR3. The CDR3 loop is CASSVALAGESYEQYF. The CDR3 DNA is TGTGCCAGTAGTGTAGCCCTAGCGGGAGAATCCTACGAGCAGTACTTC.

The genes are TRBV9 and TRBJ2-7; 7 nucleotides align to TRBD1. The V gene's germline CDR1 is SGDLS and CDR2 YYNGEE. The CDR3 has 15 amino acids. The J segment lost 0 bases and the V segment lost 2 bases, leaving 5 bases of the junction unmatched. The CDR3 region has the DNA TGTGCCAGCAGCGTTGAGGGGGACAGCTCCTACGAGCAGTACTTC. Its protein is CASSVEGDSSYEQYF. Using reference TRBV9 and TRBJ2-7 for the parts outside the CDR3, the full variable domain is DSGVTQTPKHLITATGQRVTLRCSPRSGDLSVYWYQQSLDQGLQFLIQYYNGEERAKGNILERFSAQQFPDLHSELNLSSLELGDSALYFCASSVEGDSSYEQYFGPGTRLTVT.

The genes are TRBV28 and TRBJ2-7; D not certain. The germline CDR1 and CDR2 sequences are MDHEN and SYDVKM. Trimming cost V 5 bases and J 2 bases, with 13 bases left between them. This CDR3 spans 14 amino acids. CDR3 region: CASSLRLNPYEQYF. Here the CDR3 DNA reads TGTGCCAGCAGTCTCCGATTAAACCCCTACGAGCAGTACTTC.

This chain links TRBV27 with TRBJ2-6; D assignment may be TRBD1 or TRBD2 (5 bases each). V shed 2 bases and J shed 0 bases, with 11 bases lying between them. Germline V gene sequence: CDR1 MNHEY, CDR2 SMNVEV (reference sequence). The CDR3 contains 17 residues. As DNA, the CDR3 is TGTGCCAGCAGTTTACGGGACGCCTACTCTGGGGCCAACGTCCTGACTTTC. Amino acids: CASSLRDAYSGANVLTF.

The J gene is TRBJ1-5, the V gene TRBV4-2; TRBD1 might be the D (5 bases). Germline V lookup: CDR1 LGHNA, CDR2 YNFKEQ. This CDR3 is built from 16 residues. Trimming cost V 0 bases and J 2 bases, with 11 bases left between them. The DNA for the CDR3 is TGTGCCAGCAGCCAAGATTTGGGACGAGGCAATCAGCCCCAGCATTTT. This gives the protein CASSQDLGRGNQPQHF.

The chain uses TRBV2 and TRBJ1-1; D might be TRBD1 (5 bases). Trimming removed 4 bases from V and 1 base from J, with 10 bases in between. This CDR3 is 14 amino acids long. CDR1 and CDR2 (germline): SNHLY, FYNNEI. Here the CDR3 reads CASSGGVGNTEAFF. The CDR3 region has the DNA TGTGCCAGCAGTGGAGGGGTGGGGAACACTGAAGCTTTCTTT.

V gene TRBV10-3 combines with J gene TRBJ2-1, with 9 bases matching TRBD2. Trimming took 4 bases from V and 8 from J; bases not matched to a gene: 15. CDR3 length equals 17 residues. Germline V gene sequence: CDR1 ENHRY, CDR2 SYGVKD. CDR3 bases: TGTGCCATCAGTGTTAGCGGGAGTTCCCCAGGTTTGGATGAGCAGTTCTTC. The encoded protein is CAISVSGSSPGLDEQFF.

The rearrangement joins TRBV4-1 to TRBJ1-3, with 7 bases that match TRBD1. The CDR3 extends over 15 amino acids. Losses at the gene ends were 1 base for V and 2 bases for J; bases not matched to a gene: 2. Germline V gene sequence: CDR1 MGHRA, CDR2 YSYEKL. The CDR3 DNA reads TGCGCCAGCAGCCAAGGGACAGGTACTGGAAACACCATATATTTT. Amino acid sequence: CASSQGTGTGNTIYF.

The chain couples TRBV10-2 to TRBJ1-5; unclear D gene. The V gene lost 0 bases and the J gene lost 3 bases, with 12 bases spanning the gap. The CDR3 covers 16 residues. CDR1 is WSHSY and CDR2 is SAAADI in the germline V gene. CDR3 loop: CASSESPWGLNQPQHF. The CDR3 coding sequence is TGCGCCAGCAGTGAGTCCCCTTGGGGTCTCAATCAGCCCCAGCATTTT.

The rearrangement uses TRBV13 and TRBJ2-7; either TRBD1 or TRBD2 may fit D (5 bases each). This CDR3 has 15 amino acids. Germline V gives CDR1 PRHDT, CDR2 FYEKMQ (reference sequence). V was shortened by 7 bases and J by 2 bases, with 18 bases between the two germline ends. CDR3 in amino acids: CASTDGRGVTYEQYF. The CDR3 DNA is TGTGCCAGCACAGATGGGCGAGGGGTCACCTACGAGCAGTACTTC.

The J gene is TRBJ2-3, the V gene TRBV18; no definite D call. V dropped 2 bases and J dropped 3 bases, with 12 bases sitting between them. The CDR3 has 15 residues. CDR1 and CDR2 (germline): KGHSH, LQKENI. The CDR3 region is CASSPEFYRTDTQYF. The CDR3, as DNA: TGTGCCAGCTCACCAGAGTTTTATAGGACAGATACGCAGTATTTT.

This chain joins TRBV6-4 and TRBJ1-6; maybe TRBD1 (6 bases). V was cut by 3 bases and J by 4 bases, with 10 bases left in between. The CDR3 spans 15 residues. Germline values: CDR1 MRHNA, CDR2 SNTAGT. CDR3 coding DNA: TGTGCCAGCAGTGAGCAGGGGTGGTATAATTCACCCCTCCACTTT. Translation: CASSEQGWYNSPLHF.

V is TRBV28 and J is TRBJ2-1; TRBD1 is a possible D gene (5 bases). CDR1 and CDR2 from the germline V gene are MDHEN and SYDVKM. V lost 3 bases, J lost 0 bases, and 15 bases lay in between. This CDR3 is 17 amino acids long. This CDR3 is CASSLFVGRNSYNEQFF. The CDR3 DNA follows: TGTGCCAGCAGTTTGTTTGTGGGGCGGAACTCCTACAATGAGCAGTTCTTC. The full variable domain, rest sourced from reference TRBV28 and TRBJ2-1, is DVKVTQSSRYLVKRTGEKVFLECVQDMDHENMFWYRQDPGLGLRLIYFSYDVKMKEKGDIPEGYSVSREKKERFSLILESASTNQTSMYLCASSLFVGRNSYNEQFFGPGTRLTVL.